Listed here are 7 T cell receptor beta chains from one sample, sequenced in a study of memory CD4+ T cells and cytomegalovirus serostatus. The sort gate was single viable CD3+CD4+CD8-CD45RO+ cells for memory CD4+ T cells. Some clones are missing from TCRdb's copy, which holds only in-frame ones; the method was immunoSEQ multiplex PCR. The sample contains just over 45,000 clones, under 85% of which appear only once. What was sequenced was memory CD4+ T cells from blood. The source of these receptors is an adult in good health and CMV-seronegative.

The CDR3 DNA sequence: TGCAGCGTTGAGGAGGGCTACACCTTC. Translating it yields CSVEEGYTF. J is TRBJ1-2 and V is TRBV29-1, with unresolved D. The germline V gene has CDR1 SQVTM and CDR2 ANQGSEA. CDR3 length equals 9 residues. Trimming cost V 3 bases and J 8 bases, with 4 bases left between them.

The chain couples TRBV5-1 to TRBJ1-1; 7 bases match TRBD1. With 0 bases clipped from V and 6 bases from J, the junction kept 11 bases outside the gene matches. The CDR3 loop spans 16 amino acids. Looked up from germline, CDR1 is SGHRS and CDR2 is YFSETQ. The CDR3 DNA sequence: TGCGCCAGCAGCTTGGCCTTTGTTAGACAGGGCGCTGAAGCTTTCTTT. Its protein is CASSLAFVRQGAEAFF.

CDR3 nucleotides: TGTGCCAGTAGTATCCGGGGGCAAGGTAACACTGAAGCTTTCTTT. As protein: CASSIRGQGNTEAFF. This chain links TRBV19 with TRBJ1-1, with D possibly matching TRBD1 (6 bases). Germline CDR1 reads LNHDA; CDR2 reads SQIVND (reference sequence). This CDR3 is built from 15 residues. V lost 3 bases and J 2 bases, leaving 13 bases between the germline ends.

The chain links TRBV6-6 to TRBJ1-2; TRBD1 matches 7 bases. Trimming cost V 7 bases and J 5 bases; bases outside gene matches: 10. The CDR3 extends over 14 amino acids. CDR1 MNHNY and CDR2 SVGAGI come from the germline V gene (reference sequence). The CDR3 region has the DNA TGTGCCAGCACCACCCTTGACAGGGAGTATGGCTACACCTTC. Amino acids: CASTTLDREYGYTF.

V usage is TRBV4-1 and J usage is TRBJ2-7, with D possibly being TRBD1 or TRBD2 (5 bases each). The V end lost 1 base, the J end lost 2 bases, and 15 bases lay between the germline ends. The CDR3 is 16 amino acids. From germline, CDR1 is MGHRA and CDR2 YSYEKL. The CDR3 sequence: CASSQALRDQTYEQYF. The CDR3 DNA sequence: TGCGCCAGCAGCCAAGCTCTTCGGGACCAAACCTACGAGCAGTACTTC.

The CDR3 loop is CASSPRDHGTQYF. The CDR3 DNA is TGTGCCAGCAGCCCCCGGGACCATGGGACCCAGTACTTC. V gene TRBV11-3 combines with J gene TRBJ2-5; possibly TRBD1 or TRBD2 for D (5 bases each). Germline V gene data show CDR1 as SGHNT and CDR2 as YENEEA. The CDR3 extends over 13 amino acids. Trimming stripped 5 bases from V and 7 bases from J, with 14 bases between.

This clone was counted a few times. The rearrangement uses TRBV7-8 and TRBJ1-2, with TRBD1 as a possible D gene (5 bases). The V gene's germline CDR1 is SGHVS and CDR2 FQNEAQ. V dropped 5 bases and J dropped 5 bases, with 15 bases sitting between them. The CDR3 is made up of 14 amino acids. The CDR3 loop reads CASSVLQAQYGYTF. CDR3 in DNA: TGTGCCAGCAGCGTTTTACAGGCCCAGTATGGCTACACCTTC. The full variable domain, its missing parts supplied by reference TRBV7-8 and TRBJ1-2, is GAGVSQSPRYKVAKRGQDVALRCDPISGHVSLFWYQQALGQGPEFLTYFQNEAQLDKSGLPSDRFFAERPEGSVSTLKIQRTQQEDSAVYLCASSVLQAQYGYTFGSGTRLTVV.